This TCR beta chain was documented in a study of blood T cell repertoires in COVID-19. In the case of this clone: Distinct nucleotide sequences in the sample also encode this CDR3.

The CDR3 is made up of 13 amino acids. V shed 3 bases and J 0 bases; nucleotides not matched to a gene: 2. From germline, CDR1 is GTSNPN and CDR2 SVGIG (reference sequence). In the study's own analysis: Estimates of nucleated cell counts were drawn from the amplification of reference gene primers. Profiled with immunoSEQ multiplex PCR; TCRdb holds only in-frame clones, not every one. The V and J calls and the clone size are those of that table, but D and trimming were determined from the DNA. This sample has some 150,000 clones, with around nine tenths found just once. The V and J genes are TRBV30 and TRBJ2-7; 7 nucleotides agree with TRBD1. Source material: peripheral blood. This TCR was sampled from a woman aged 50 to 60 with active or convalescent COVID-19. The CDR3 spells CAWSSGGSYEQYF. In DNA form, the CDR3 reads TGTGCCTGGAGCTCAGGGGGCTCCTACGAGCAGTACTTC.